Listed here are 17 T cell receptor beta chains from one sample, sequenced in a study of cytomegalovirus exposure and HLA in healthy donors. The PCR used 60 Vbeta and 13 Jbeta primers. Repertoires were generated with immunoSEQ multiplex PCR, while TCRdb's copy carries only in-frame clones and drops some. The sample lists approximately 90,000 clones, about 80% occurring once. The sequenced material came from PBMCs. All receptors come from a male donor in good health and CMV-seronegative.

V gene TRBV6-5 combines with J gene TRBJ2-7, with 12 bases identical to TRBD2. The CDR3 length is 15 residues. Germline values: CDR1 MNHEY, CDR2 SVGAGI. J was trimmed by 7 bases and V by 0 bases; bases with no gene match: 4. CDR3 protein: CASSYSILAGGEQYF. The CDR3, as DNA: TGTGCCAGCAGTTACTCGATACTAGCGGGAGGTGAGCAGTACTTC.

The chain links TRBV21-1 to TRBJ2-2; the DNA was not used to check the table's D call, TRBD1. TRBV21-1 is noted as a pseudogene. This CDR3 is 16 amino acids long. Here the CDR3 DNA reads TGTGCCAGCAGCAAAGGGGACAGGGGTCGCACCGGGGAGCTGTTTTTT. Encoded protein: CASSKGDRGRTGELFF.

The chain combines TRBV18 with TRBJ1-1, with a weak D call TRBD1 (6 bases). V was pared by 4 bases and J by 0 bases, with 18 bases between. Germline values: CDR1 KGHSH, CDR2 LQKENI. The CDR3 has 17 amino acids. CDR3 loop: CASSRPTRTVMNTEAFF. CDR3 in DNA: TGTGCCAGCTCACGACCCACTCGGACAGTCATGAACACTGAAGCTTTCTTT.

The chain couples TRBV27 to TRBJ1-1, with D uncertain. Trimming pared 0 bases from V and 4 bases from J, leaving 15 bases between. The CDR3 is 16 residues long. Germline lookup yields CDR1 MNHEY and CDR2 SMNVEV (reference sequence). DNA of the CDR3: TGTGCCAGCAGTTTATCCACAGTGTTGCGGGGCACTGAAGCTTTCTTT. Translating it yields CASSLSTVLRGTEAFF.

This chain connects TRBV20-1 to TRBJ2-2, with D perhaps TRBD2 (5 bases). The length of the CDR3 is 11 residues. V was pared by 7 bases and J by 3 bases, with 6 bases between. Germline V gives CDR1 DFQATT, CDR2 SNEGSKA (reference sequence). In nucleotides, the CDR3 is TGCAGTGGACTATACACCGGGGAGCTGTTTTTT. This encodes CSGLYTGELFF.

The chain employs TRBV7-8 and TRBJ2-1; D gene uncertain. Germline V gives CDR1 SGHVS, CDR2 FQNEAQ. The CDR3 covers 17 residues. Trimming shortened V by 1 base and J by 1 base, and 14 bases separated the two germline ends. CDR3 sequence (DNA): TGTGCCAGCAGCTTAGACCACCAACAGATATCCTACAATGAGCAGTTCTTC. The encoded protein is CASSLDHQQISYNEQFF.

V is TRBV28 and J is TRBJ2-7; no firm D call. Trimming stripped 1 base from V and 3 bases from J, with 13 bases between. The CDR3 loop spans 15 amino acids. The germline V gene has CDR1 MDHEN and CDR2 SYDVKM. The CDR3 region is CASSLLSTMIYEQYF. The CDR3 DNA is TGTGCCAGCAGTTTATTGTCGACAATGATCTACGAGCAGTACTTC.

CDR3 protein: CASSAGQFYGYTF. The CDR3 DNA reads as TGTGCCAGCAGTGCGGGACAGTTCTATGGCTACACCTTC. This rearrangement joins TRBV25-1 to TRBJ1-2; 7 nucleotides line up with TRBD1. This CDR3 comprises 13 residues. Germline lookup yields CDR1 MGHDK and CDR2 SYGVNS. Unmatched junction bases numbered 3, after V lost 4 bases and J lost 4 bases.

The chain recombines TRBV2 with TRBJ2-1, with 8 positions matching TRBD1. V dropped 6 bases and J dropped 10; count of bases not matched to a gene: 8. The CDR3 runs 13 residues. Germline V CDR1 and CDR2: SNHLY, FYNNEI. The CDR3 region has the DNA TGTGCCAGCAGCCGACAGGGGCAACGGGAGCAGTTCTTC. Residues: CASSRQGQREQFF.

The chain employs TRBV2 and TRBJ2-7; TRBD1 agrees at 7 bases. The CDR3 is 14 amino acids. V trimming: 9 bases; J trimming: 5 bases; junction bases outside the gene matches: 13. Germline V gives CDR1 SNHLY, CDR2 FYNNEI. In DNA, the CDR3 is TGTGCCAGAAGTAGGAGACAGGGCCTCGACGAGCAGTACTTC. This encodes CARSRRQGLDEQYF.

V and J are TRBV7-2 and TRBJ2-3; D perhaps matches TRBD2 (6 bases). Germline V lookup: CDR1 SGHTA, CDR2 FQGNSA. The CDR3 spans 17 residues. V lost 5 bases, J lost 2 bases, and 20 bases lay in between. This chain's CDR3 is CASSLTSNGSPTDTQYF. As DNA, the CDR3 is TGTGCCAGCAGCCTCACCTCAAACGGGAGCCCCACAGATACGCAGTATTTT. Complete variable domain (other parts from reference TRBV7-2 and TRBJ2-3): GAGVSQSPSNKVTEKGKDVELRCDPISGHTALYWYRQSLGQGLEFLIYFQGNSAPDKSGLPSDRFSAERTGGSVSTLTIQRTQQEDSAVYLCASSLTSNGSPTDTQYFGPGTRLTVL.

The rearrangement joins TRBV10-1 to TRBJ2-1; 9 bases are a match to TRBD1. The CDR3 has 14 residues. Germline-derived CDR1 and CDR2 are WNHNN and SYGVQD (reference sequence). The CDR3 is CGAGWDRVHNEQFF. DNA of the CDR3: TGCGGAGCGGGGTGGGACAGGGTCCACAATGAGCAGTTCTTC.

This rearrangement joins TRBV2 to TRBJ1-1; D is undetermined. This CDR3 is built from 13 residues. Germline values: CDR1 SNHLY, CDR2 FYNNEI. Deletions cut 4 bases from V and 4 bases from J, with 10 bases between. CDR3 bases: TGTGCCAGCAGTGGCGGATTGGGCACTGAAGCTTTCTTT. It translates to CASSGGLGTEAFF.

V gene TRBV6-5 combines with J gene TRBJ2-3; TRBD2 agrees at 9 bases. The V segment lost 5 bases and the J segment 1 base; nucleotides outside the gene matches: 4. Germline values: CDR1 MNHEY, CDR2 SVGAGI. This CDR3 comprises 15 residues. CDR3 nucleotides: TGTGCCAGCAGTCGAGCGGGGGGCGGCACAGATACGCAGTATTTT. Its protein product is CASSRAGGGTDTQYF.

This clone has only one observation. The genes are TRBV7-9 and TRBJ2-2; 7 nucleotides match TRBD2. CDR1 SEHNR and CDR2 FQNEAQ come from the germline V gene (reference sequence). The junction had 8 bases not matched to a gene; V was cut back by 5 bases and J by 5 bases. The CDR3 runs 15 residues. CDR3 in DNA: TGTGCCAGCAGCCCCCCGGGGGGAGATACCGGGGAGCTGTTTTTT. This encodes CASSPPGGDTGELFF.

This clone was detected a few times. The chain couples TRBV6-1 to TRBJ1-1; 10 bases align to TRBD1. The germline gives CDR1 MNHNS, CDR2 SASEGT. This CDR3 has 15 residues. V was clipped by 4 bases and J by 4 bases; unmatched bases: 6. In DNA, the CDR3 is TGTGCCAGCAGTGGACAGGGGGCGTTGGGCACTGAAGCTTTCTTT. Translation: CASSGQGALGTEAFF.

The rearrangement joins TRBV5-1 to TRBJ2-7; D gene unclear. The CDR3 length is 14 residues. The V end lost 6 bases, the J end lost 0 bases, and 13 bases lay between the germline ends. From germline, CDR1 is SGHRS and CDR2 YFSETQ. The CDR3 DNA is TGCGCCAGCACCCTAGAACGGAGCTCCTACGAGCAGTACTTC. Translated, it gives CASTLERSSYEQYF.